This T cell receptor beta chain derives from a study of T cell responses to AZD1222 COVID-19 vaccine (dated by TCRdb to the early 2020s). Regarding the complete study: Because spike-specific TCR depth and breadth did not differ between the two schedules, AZD1222 recipients who got a second dose at roughly 4 weeks were pooled with those who got a second dose at roughly 12 weeks. A total of 230 to 250 trial participants underwent TCR sequencing, of whom 207 had received two doses of AZD1222 and about 25 had received two doses of the MenACWY control vaccine. Trial participants were enrolled into age subgroups of 18-55, 56-69 and 70-plus years, which contained 148, 28 and 57 TCR-sequenced participants, respectively. Broader findings and caveats from the paper: Reportedly, close to half of the unique spike-specific TCRs recognized epitopes lying outside the regions that are mutated in the B.1.351 and B.1.1.7 variants. CD4 TCRs associated with the vaccine covered the entire spike protein, and the dominant responses were in regions 160-218 and 743-854. The 56-69-year group was small, and its depth increase did not reach significance, likely because of low power. Spike-specific TCR breadth and depth rose significantly after two AZD1222 doses compared with day 0 and with MenACWY recipients. Participants were mostly white British and included more females than males, and it was suggested by the authors that clonal diversity may have been underestimated. Conclusions about previously exposed vaccinees are limited, since just a handful of AZD1222 recipients were seropositive for SARS-CoV-2 at baseline. Because no day 14 peak-response samples were available, the repertoires could be characterized only after the peak T cell response.

The time point tag for this specimen amounts to: baseline before first vaccination. Vaccinee samples came from UK trials COV001 and COV002, including a single-blind randomized controlled phase 2/3 trial of AZD1222 (ChAdOx1 nCoV-19) in healthy adults. For TCRbeta chain sequencing, PBMC samples from trial participants were taken at day 0 and at day 28 after the second dose. The CDR3 regions of human TCRbeta chains were subjected to immunosequencing. Per the authors' processing: TCRs in the repertoires were matched against a reference library of SARS-CoV-2-specific TCRs that had been generated with the MIRA antigen-specificity platform. Breadth meant the fraction of unique TCRs that were SARS-CoV-2-associated, whereas depth meant the fraction of total T cells that were SARS-CoV-2-associated. Using the MIRA data, each spike-specific TCR was mapped to the spike region that the TCR reacts to and placed in a CD4 or CD8 class. Log10-transformed breadth and depth values were compared by one-way ANOVA with Sidak's multiple comparisons tests. Held by TCRdb, this immuneACCESS table contains in-frame sequences only and omits some clones. Under half of the omission traces to an unresolved V gene where checked; the cause of the rest is unknown. V, J and clone size reflect that table, while D and trimming were determined from the DNA. This sample holds about 130,000 clones; about 86% were observed only once. Less than 15% of the sample comes from the top ten.

Points on this clone: Its antigen remains undetermined. The input lacks base qualities; no much larger clone sits a single base away.

From the cysteine up to the phenylalanine, the CDR3 has a length of 17 residues. Left in the record is the CDR3 DNA by itself, 51 bases read in frame from the first base. The junction shows trimming of 0 bases on V and 0 bases on J, plus 12 bases between the germline ends. The germline V gene provides CDR1 MGHRA and CDR2 YSYEKL. The source material was peripheral blood, sampled on day 0 of AZD1222 vaccination. This clonotype originated in an adult in good health. This chain is built from TRBV4-1 and TRBJ2-1, with TRBD2 perhaps the D gene, on 5 matching bases. CDR3 reads: CASSQEDGVASYNEQFF. The nucleotides read TGCGCCAGCAGCCAAGAGGACGGGGTTGCCTCCTACAATGAGCAGTTCTTC.